This TCR beta chain derives from a study of cytomegalovirus exposure and HLA in healthy donors. The study, taken as a whole, reports: The authors enumerated roughly 160 TCR beta chains as linked to cytomegalovirus. Most TCR beta V segments were productive about 90% or about 30% of the time in an earlier analysis. Most likely, a cluster of highly shared sequence variants arose as a sequencing artifact. Most subjects had HLA-A and HLA-B alleles reportedly predicted accurately by TCR beta sequences.

The study ran its PCR with 60 Vbeta and 13 Jbeta primers. The table came from immunoSEQ multiplex PCR; TCRdb's copy has only in-frame clones and leaves some out. There are roughly 90,000 clones in the sample; approximately 90% occur only once, and around 2.3% lies in the top ten. In regard to this clone: Its specificity is not known.

The sequenced material came from PBMCs. This sequence was found in a man younger than 35 in good health and CMV-seronegative.

CDR3 DNA sequence: TGTGCCAGCAGTGCCCGGGACAGGGGTAGCACAGATACGCAGTATTTT. The encoded protein is CASSARDRGSTDTQYF. The V and J genes are TRBV6-4 and TRBJ2-3; 10 nucleotides align to TRBD1. From germline, CDR1 is MRHNA and CDR2 SNTAGT. This CDR3 comprises 16 residues. Trimming cost V 4 bases and J 0 bases; bases outside gene matches: 4.